This entry describes one T cell receptor (beta chain). This sample was taken from a study of TIL therapy for anti-PD-1-resistant metastatic lung cancer. Whole-study context: Median tumor PD-L1 proportion score was about 5.9%. By whole-exome sequencing, median non-synonymous tumor mutation burden was around 1.5 mutations per megabase.

Sequencing used immunoSEQ v3. Assay: immunoSEQ multiplex PCR; the TCRdb copy retains only in-frame clones and omits some. The sample consists of roughly 20,000 clones, roughly 79% of them appearing once. Time point denoted: pre-treatment sample, taken before nivolumab and TIL therapy. The input for sequencing was blood, taken at baseline. The sequence was collected from a person aged 25-79 years with non-small cell lung cancer.

The CDR3 is CASSPGTGRGEQYF. DNA for the CDR3: TGCGCCAGCAGCCCCGGGACAGGGAGAGGCGAGCAGTACTTC. V usage is TRBV5-1 and J usage is TRBJ2-7, with 9 bases matching TRBD1. Unmatched junction bases numbered 8, after V lost 4 bases and J lost 6 bases. The CDR3 runs to 14 residues. Germline V gene sequence: CDR1 SGHRS, CDR2 YFSETQ.